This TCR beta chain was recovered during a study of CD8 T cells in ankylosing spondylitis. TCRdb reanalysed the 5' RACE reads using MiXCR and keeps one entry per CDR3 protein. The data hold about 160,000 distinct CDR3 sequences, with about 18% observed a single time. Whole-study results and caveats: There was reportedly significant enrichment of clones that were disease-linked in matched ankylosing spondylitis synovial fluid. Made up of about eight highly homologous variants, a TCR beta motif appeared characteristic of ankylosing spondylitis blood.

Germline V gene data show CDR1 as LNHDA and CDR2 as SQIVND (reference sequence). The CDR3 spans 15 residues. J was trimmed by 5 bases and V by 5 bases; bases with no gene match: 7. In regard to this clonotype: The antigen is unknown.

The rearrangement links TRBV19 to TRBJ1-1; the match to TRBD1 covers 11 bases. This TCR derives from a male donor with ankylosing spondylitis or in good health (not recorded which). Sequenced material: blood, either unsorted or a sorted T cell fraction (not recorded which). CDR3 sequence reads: CASSSGQGAGTEAFF. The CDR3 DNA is TGTGCCAGTAGTTCTGGACAGGGGGCTGGAACTGAAGCTTTCTTT. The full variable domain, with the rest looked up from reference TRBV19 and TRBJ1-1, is DGGITQSPKYLFRKEGQNVTLSCEQNLNHDAMYWYRQDPGQGLRLIYYSQIVNDFQKGDIAEGYSVSREKKESFPLTVTSAQKNPTAFYLCASSSGQGAGTEAFFGQGTRLTVV.